The present entry profiles one T cell receptor beta chain with its context. Its specificity is unknown. This sample stems from a study of cytomegalovirus exposure and HLA in healthy donors. Researchers ran the PCR with 60 Vbeta and 13 Jbeta primers. Per the study methods: Tens of millions of unique TCR beta chains, approximately 11 million of them shared, were counted by a later analysis. Profiling relied on immunoSEQ multiplex PCR, and the TCRdb table lists in-frame clones only, not all of them. Clone size and V and J calls were adopted from that table, with D and trimming inferred from the DNA. The data contain 200,000 or so clones, 83% of them singletons. Study-wide results and limits: Analyzed later, most CMV-associated TCR beta chains appeared HLA-restricted. A classifier reportedly called cytomegalovirus status with high sensitivity and specificity.

This sequence was found in a girl aged 10-17 years in good health and CMV-seronegative. Source material: PBMCs.

Here the CDR3 reads CASSHQTSGRFWEQYF. CDR3 nucleotide sequence: TGTGCCAGCAGTCATCAGACTAGCGGGAGGTTCTGGGAGCAGTACTTC. The chain couples TRBV27 to TRBJ2-7; 13 bases map to TRBD2. CDR3 length equals 16 residues. Germline CDR1 MNHEY, CDR2 SMNVEV (reference sequence). V lost 5 bases to trimming and J lost 7 bases; unmatched junction nucleotides: 11.